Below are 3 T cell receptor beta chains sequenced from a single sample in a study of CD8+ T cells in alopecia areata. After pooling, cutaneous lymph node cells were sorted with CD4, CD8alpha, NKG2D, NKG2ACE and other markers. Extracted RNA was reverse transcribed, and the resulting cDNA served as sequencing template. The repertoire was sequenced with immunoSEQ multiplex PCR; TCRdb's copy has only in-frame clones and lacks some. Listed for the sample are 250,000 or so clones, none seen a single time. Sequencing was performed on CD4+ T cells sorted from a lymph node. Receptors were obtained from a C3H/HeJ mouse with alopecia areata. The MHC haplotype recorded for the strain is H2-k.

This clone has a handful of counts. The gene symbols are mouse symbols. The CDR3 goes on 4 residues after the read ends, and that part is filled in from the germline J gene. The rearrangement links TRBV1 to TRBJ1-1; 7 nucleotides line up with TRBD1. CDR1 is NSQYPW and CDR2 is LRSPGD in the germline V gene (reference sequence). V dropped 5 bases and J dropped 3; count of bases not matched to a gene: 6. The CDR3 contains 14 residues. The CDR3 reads CTCSTTGRDTEVFF. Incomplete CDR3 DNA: TGCACCTGCAGTACGACAGGGAGGGACACA.

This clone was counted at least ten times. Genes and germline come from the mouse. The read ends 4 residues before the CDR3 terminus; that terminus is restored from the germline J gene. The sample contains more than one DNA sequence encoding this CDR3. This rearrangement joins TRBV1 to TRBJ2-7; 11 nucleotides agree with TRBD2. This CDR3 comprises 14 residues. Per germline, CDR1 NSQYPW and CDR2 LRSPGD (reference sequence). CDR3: CTCSAGTGGYEQYF. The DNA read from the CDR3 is TGCACCTGCAGTGCAGGGACTGGGGGGTAT.

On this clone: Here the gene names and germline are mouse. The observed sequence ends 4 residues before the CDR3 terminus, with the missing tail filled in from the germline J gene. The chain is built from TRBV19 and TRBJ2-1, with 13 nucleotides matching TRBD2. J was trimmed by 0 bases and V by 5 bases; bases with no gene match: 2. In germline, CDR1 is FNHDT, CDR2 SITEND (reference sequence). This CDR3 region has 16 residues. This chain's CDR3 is CASRGDWGGNYAEQFF. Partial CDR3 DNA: TGTGCCAGCAGAGGGGACTGGGGGGGTAACTATGCT. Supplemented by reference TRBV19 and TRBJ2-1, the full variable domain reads GGIITQTPKFLIGQEGQKLTLKCQQNFNHDTMYWYRQDSGKGLRLIYYSITENDLQKGDLSEGYDASREKKSSFSLTVTSAQKNEMAVFLCASRGDWGGNYAEQFFGPGTRLTVL.